What follows are 25 T cell receptor beta chains derived from one specimen sequenced in a study of beta chain features in type 1 diabetes. The isolated RNA, all of it, was reverse transcribed, so expressed TCRB transcripts were what got sequenced. The protocol was immunoSEQ multiplex PCR, while the TCRdb copy is restricted to in-frame clones and leaves out a portion. Of 100,000 to 150,000 clones detected, 15% to 20% appear once; the ten largest clones hold around 2.7%. No cognate antigen is known for these TCRs. The study's findings and limits: Researchers report that Type 1 diabetes patients had moderately but significantly shorter TCRB CDR3s across all four CD4+ subsets.

The specimen sequenced was central memory CD4+ T cells from blood. The receptors stem from a man aged 18 to 29 with type 1 diabetes.

The genes are TRBV29-1 and TRBJ2-5; 9 positions agree with TRBD1. With V trimmed by 0 bases and J by 9 bases, 5 bases remained unmatched. This CDR3 comprises 13 residues. The germline gives CDR1 SQVTM, CDR2 ANQGSEA. CDR3 amino acids: CSVEEGQGGAQYF. The CDR3 DNA reads as TGCAGCGTTGAAGAGGGACAGGGAGGGGCCCAGTACTTC.

This clone has more than one count but fewer than ten. Other DNA variants within this sample encode the same CDR3. V gene TRBV7-2 combines with J gene TRBJ2-2, with 8 bases identical to TRBD1. Germline assignment: CDR1 SGHTA and CDR2 FQGNSA. With V trimmed by 6 bases and J by 5 bases, 5 bases remained unmatched. This CDR3 is 14 amino acids long. Written as DNA, the CDR3 is TGTGCCAGCAGTTACCGGACAGGGACCGGGGAGCTGTTTTTT. It encodes CASSYRTGTGELFF.

The chain couples TRBV9 to TRBJ2-3; TRBD2 agrees at 11 bases. Trimming cost V 4 bases and J 2 bases; bases outside gene matches: 3. CDR3 length: 15 amino acids. Germline V lookup: CDR1 SGDLS, CDR2 YYNGEE. CDR3 in amino acids: CASSSSGGNTDTQYF. The CDR3 coding sequence is TGTGCCAGCAGCTCTAGCGGGGGGAACACAGATACGCAGTATTTT.

The CDR3 protein is CASSLAPEYSYNEQFF. CDR3 DNA: TGTGCCAGCAGCTTGGCCCCAGAGTACTCCTACAATGAGCAGTTCTTC. J is TRBJ2-1 and V is TRBV5-4; D ambiguous. Germline CDR1 SGHNT, CDR2 YYREEE (reference sequence). The CDR3 consists of 16 residues. V lost 0 bases to trimming and J lost 0 bases, with 10 bases between them.

This clone was detected a few times. One end of the junction does not line up with germline, which may come from a read error. The V call is TRBV18, the J call TRBJ2-6; D is unresolved. In germline, CDR1 is KGHSH, CDR2 LQKENI. The length of the CDR3 is 16 residues. In DNA, the CDR3 is TGTGCCAGCGCACCAACTCCCAGACCTGGGGCCAACGTCCTGACTTTC. Amino acid sequence: CASAPTPRPGANVLTF. Variable domain in full (rest from reference TRBV18 and TRBJ2-6): NAGVMQNPRHLVRRRGQEARLRCSPMKGHSHVYWYRQLPEEGLKFMVYLQKENIIDESGMPKERFSAEFPKEGPSILRIQQVVRGDSAAYFCASAPTPRPGANVLTFGAGSRLTVL.

This clone showed up just a few times. The V gene is TRBV27, the J gene TRBJ2-2; 7 bases align to TRBD2. Germline V gives CDR1 MNHEY, CDR2 SMNVEV (reference sequence). This CDR3 is 16 amino acids long. Trimming at V came to 5 bases and at J to 4 bases, leaving 10 bases not matched to a gene. The CDR3 loop reads CASSLGLELGTGELFF. DNA for the CDR3: TGTGCCAGCAGTCTCGGACTAGAGCTTGGCACCGGGGAGCTGTTTTTT.

With respect to this clone: This likely stems from a read error, as it lies one base from a far larger clone. The CDR3 DNA is TGTGCCAGCAGCTACACAGATACGCAGTATTTT. Its protein is CASSYTDTQYF. J is TRBJ2-3 and V is TRBV28, with D unclear. Germline V CDR1 and CDR2: MDHEN, SYDVKM. V was pared by 6 bases and J by 2 bases, with 3 bases between. CDR3 size: 11 residues.

This clone was seen more than once but under ten times. This rearrangement joins TRBV5-1 to TRBJ2-2, with D maybe TRBD1 (5 bases). Trimming left V 0 bases short and J 4 bases short, with 10 bases between. This CDR3 contains 15 residues. CDR1 and CDR2 from the germline V gene are SGHRS and YFSETQ. CDR3 sequence reads: CASSLVSTVTGELFF. As DNA, the CDR3 is TGCGCCAGCAGCTTGGTGTCGACAGTCACCGGGGAGCTGTTTTTT.

The V gene is TRBV25-1, the J gene TRBJ1-1; D not certain. The CDR3 loop spans 13 amino acids. V gave up 4 bases and J gave up 4 bases, with 10 bases separating them. The germline V gene has CDR1 MGHDK and CDR2 SYGVNS. The CDR3 coding sequence is TGTGCCAGCAGTGTGAGAGAGATCACTGAAGCTTTCTTT. Its translation: CASSVREITEAFF.

V gene TRBV28 combines with J gene TRBJ2-7; 7 positions agree with TRBD1. This CDR3 is built from 14 residues. Losses at the gene ends were 6 bases for V and 0 bases for J; bases not matched to a gene: 5. CDR1 is MDHEN and CDR2 is SYDVKM in the germline V gene. Written as DNA, the CDR3 is TGTGCCAGCAGGAACGACAGGGACTCCTACGAGCAGTACTTC. Protein sequence: CASRNDRDSYEQYF. The variable domain in full, with the rest retrieved from reference TRBV28 and TRBJ2-7, is DVKVTQSSRYLVKRTGEKVFLECVQDMDHENMFWYRQDPGLGLRLIYFSYDVKMKEKGDIPEGYSVSREKKERFSLILESASTNQTSMYLCASRNDRDSYEQYFGPGTRLTVT.

This clone was detected once. V and J are TRBV30 and TRBJ2-5; D is possibly TRBD2 (7 bases). This CDR3 has 12 residues. Germline V gives CDR1 GTSNPN, CDR2 SVGIG (reference sequence). The germline V and J ends were trimmed by 5 bases and 6 bases, with 13 bases remaining between them. The CDR3 nucleotides read TGTGCCTGGGATTTGGGGGGGCAGACCCAGTACTTC. This gives the protein CAWDLGGQTQYF.

This clone was seen a few times. V usage is TRBV2 and J usage is TRBJ1-2; D ambiguous. Germline V lookup: CDR1 SNHLY, CDR2 FYNNEI. The CDR3 is 12 residues long. Trimming cost V 7 bases and J 5 bases, with 11 bases left between them. The CDR3 here is CASKPGAYGYTF. Written as DNA, the CDR3 is TGTGCCAGCAAGCCGGGTGCATATGGCTACACCTTC.

This clone was counted a few times. The CDR3 is CASSSLAGGDTQYF. The DNA for the CDR3 is TGTGCCAGCAGCAGTCTAGCGGGAGGGGATACGCAGTATTTT. This chain joins TRBV7-3 and TRBJ2-3; 12 nucleotides match TRBD2. Germline trimming cut 5 bases from V and 6 bases from J; bases unmatched to any gene: 3. The CDR3 consists of 14 residues. Germline V gene sequence: CDR1 SGHTA, CDR2 FQGTGA.

Ten or more counts support this clone. The rearrangement links TRBV7-3 to TRBJ2-3; no definite D call. Between the trimmed V and J ends, which lost 1 base and 4 bases, there was a span of 9 bases. The CDR3 runs to 14 residues. Germline CDR1 and CDR2: SGHTA and FQGTGA. CDR3 amino acids: CASSLNQPPDTQYF. The CDR3 coding sequence is TGTGCCAGCAGCTTAAACCAGCCACCAGATACGCAGTATTTT.

The V and J genes are TRBV19 and TRBJ1-1; D may be TRBD1 (5 bases). The germline gives CDR1 LNHDA, CDR2 SQIVND (reference sequence). V was shortened by 6 bases and J by 4 bases, with 12 bases between the two germline ends. The CDR3 is 13 amino acids. The CDR3 nucleotides are TGTGCCAGTAGCCCGGGGCGGGGCACTGAAGCTTTCTTT. This gives the protein CASSPGRGTEAFF.

The chain joins TRBV4-3 to TRBJ2-4; no clear D gene. V gave up 0 bases and J gave up 7 bases, with 7 bases separating them. The CDR3 totals 13 residues. The germline CDR1 and CDR2 sequences are LGHNA and YSLEER. The CDR3 DNA is TGCGCCAGCAGCCAAGACGTGAAGAACATTCAGTACTTC. Its protein is CASSQDVKNIQYF.

The chain combines TRBV7-2 with TRBJ2-5; D might be TRBD2 (6 bases). There are 14 residues in the CDR3. Trimming removed 2 bases at V and 1 base at J, with 8 bases between. Looked up from germline, CDR1 is SGHTA and CDR2 is FQGNSA. The CDR3 spells CASSLRLVQETQYF. For the CDR3, the DNA is TGTGCCAGCAGCTTAAGACTAGTCCAAGAGACCCAGTACTTC.

This clone was seen ten or more times. The rearrangement links TRBV7-2 to TRBJ2-5; D is ambiguous. Germline V CDR1 and CDR2: SGHTA, FQGNSA. This CDR3 spans 12 amino acids. Trimming stripped 1 base from V and 4 bases from J, with 4 bases between. This CDR3 reads CASSLGPETQYF. Written as DNA, the CDR3 is TGTGCCAGCAGCTTAGGGCCAGAGACCCAGTACTTC.

The J gene is TRBJ1-5, the V gene TRBV6-5; 8 bases fit TRBD1. CDR1 is MNHEY and CDR2 is SVGAGI in the germline V gene. This CDR3 has 13 residues. J lost 7 bases, V lost 4 bases, and 3 bases had no gene match. CDR3 protein: CASSSQGAQPQHF. The CDR3 bases are TGTGCCAGCAGTTCTCAGGGGGCACAGCCCCAGCATTTT.

The chain uses TRBV7-9 and TRBJ2-1; D is unclear. Trimming took 7 bases from V and 5 from J, leaving 9 bases between them. Germline CDR1 and CDR2: SEHNR and FQNEAQ (reference sequence). The CDR3 is 12 residues long. CDR3 sequence (DNA): TGTGCCAGCACCTTGGGTGACAATGAGCAGTTCTTC. Translated, it gives CASTLGDNEQFF. The variable domain in full, with the rest retrieved from reference TRBV7-9 and TRBJ2-1, is DTGVSQNPRHKITKRGQNVTFRCDPISEHNRLYWYRQTLGQGPEFLTYFQNEAQLEKSRLLSDRFSAERPKGSFSTLEIQRTEQGDSAMYLCASTLGDNEQFFGPGTRLTVL.

This clone was counted only a few times. The chain carries TRBV7-6 and TRBJ2-3; tentative D call: TRBD1 (6 bases). The CDR3 runs to 16 residues. V gave up 1 base and J gave up 0 bases, with 11 bases separating them. CDR1 is SGHVS and CDR2 is FNYEAQ in the germline V gene. The CDR3 is CASSLETGYSTDTQYF. The CDR3 DNA reads TGTGCCAGCAGCTTAGAGACAGGCTACAGCACAGATACGCAGTATTTT.

The rearrangement links TRBV2 to TRBJ1-4; D is perhaps TRBD1 (5 bases). Germline assignment: CDR1 SNHLY and CDR2 FYNNEI. The V and J ends lost 6 bases and 4 bases respectively, with 18 bases between them. The CDR3 is made up of 16 amino acids. The CDR3 nucleotides read TGTGCCAGCAGGGGGGGACCTGACAGTTATAATGAAAAACTGTTTTTT. This translates into CASRGGPDSYNEKLFF. The full variable domain, rest sourced from reference TRBV2 and TRBJ1-4, is EPEVTQTPSHQVTQMGQEVILRCVPISNHLYFYWYRQILGQKVEFLVSFYNNEISEKSEIFDDQFSVERPDGSNFTLKIRSTKLEDSAMYFCASRGGPDSYNEKLFFGSGTQLSVL.

V is TRBV15 and J is TRBJ1-6; D is undetermined. CDR3 length equals 12 residues. Trimming shortened V by 3 bases and J by 12 bases, and 9 bases separated the two germline ends. Germline loops: CDR1 LNHNV, CDR2 YYDKDF (reference sequence). CDR3: CATSRAGLPLHF. CDR3 nucleotide sequence: TGTGCCACCAGCAGGGCCGGACTACCCCTCCACTTT.

The chain employs TRBV6-5 and TRBJ1-5, with D unclear. Germline-derived CDR1 and CDR2 are MNHEY and SVGAGI. The CDR3 loop spans 13 amino acids. V lost 6 bases to trimming and J lost 5 bases, with 11 bases between them. This CDR3 is CASSARPYQPQHF. DNA for the CDR3: TGTGCCAGCAGCGCCCGGCCTTATCAGCCCCAGCATTTT.

V and J are TRBV9 and TRBJ2-3, with TRBD1 as a possible D gene (5 bases). Deletions cut 6 bases from V and 1 base from J, with 15 bases between. Germline V lookup: CDR1 SGDLS, CDR2 YYNGEE. This CDR3 region has 15 residues. The CDR3: CASTKGAPGTDTQYF. CDR3 in DNA: TGTGCCAGCACGAAAGGGGCTCCTGGCACAGATACGCAGTATTTT.